This TCR beta chain was retrieved from a study of blood T cell repertoires in COVID-19. Study background: Researchers got acute and convalescent COVID-19 samples from the United States, Italy and Spain. PBMCs, B-cell-depleted T cells, or T cells provided the cDNA or gDNA that made up the material.

Source study methods: By means of reference gene primer amplification, nucleated cell counts were estimated. Assay used: immunoSEQ multiplex PCR; TCRdb lists only in-frame clones, some missing. V and J calls and clone size are given by that table; D and trimming were obtained from the DNA. In the table there are some 100,000 clones, more than 60% of which are singletons. Germline V gives CDR1 MGHRA, CDR2 YSYEKL. Trimming took 5 bases from V and 7 from J; bases not matched to a gene: 5. This CDR3 contains 13 residues. The TCR sequence derives from a man aged 45-60 years with acute or convalescent COVID-19. The sequencing input was peripheral blood. J is TRBJ1-5 and V is TRBV4-1; 7 positions match TRBD1. The CDR3 bases are TGCGCCAGCAGCGTAGACAGGGACCAGCCCCAGCATTTT. Translation gives CASSVDRDQPQHF.